The 10 T cell receptor beta chains below come from one sample, sequenced in a study of T-cell reconstitution after alpha-beta-depleted transplantation in children. The library targeted TCRbeta and was prepared with unique molecular identifiers. TCRdb re-called the PCR reads with MiXCR, one entry per CDR3 protein. The data hold some 640,000 distinct CDR3 sequences, with roughly 15% observed a single time. Material: PBMCs from the stem cell graft donor, obtained from the stem cell graft. All receptors derive from a human donor who donated a stem cell graft to a child with acute myeloid leukemia.

As to this clonotype: It may be a read error: a sequence one base away is much more abundant. J is TRBJ1-5 and V is TRBV27; D unclear. The germline V gene encodes CDR1 MNHEY and CDR2 SMNVEV (reference sequence). This CDR3 spans 13 amino acids. The V end was cut by 3 bases, the J end by 7 bases, with 10 bases between. The CDR3 region is CASSLVGRQPQHF. In DNA form, the CDR3 reads TGTGCCAGCAGTTTGGTGGGGAGGCAGCCCCAGCATTTT.

This clonotype was observed a handful of times. This chain joins TRBV27 and TRBJ1-6; the D gene is possibly TRBD1 (6 bases). CDR3 length: 16 residues. V was cut by 5 bases and J by 6 bases, with 17 bases left in between. Germline-derived CDR1 and CDR2 are MNHEY and SMNVEV (reference sequence). The CDR3 nucleotides are TGTGCCAGCAGTCCCCCCCGACAGGATCGTAATTCACCCCTCCACTTT. Encoded protein: CASSPPRQDRNSPLHF.

Many counts were recorded for this clonotype. This chain joins TRBV6-5 and TRBJ2-1; D not certain. V lost 0 bases and J 7 bases, leaving 10 bases between the germline ends. CDR1 is MNHEY, CDR2 SVGAGI, per germline. CDR3 length equals 14 residues. The CDR3 region has the DNA TGTGCCAGCAGTTACTCCATGGGGATGAATGAGCAGTTCTTC. It specifies CASSYSMGMNEQFF.

This clonotype occurred many times. This chain links TRBV20-1 with TRBJ1-1; D is ambiguous. The CDR3 sequence is 10 residues long. The V end was cut by 2 bases, the J end by 10 bases, with 8 bases between. CDR1 and CDR2 from the germline V gene are DFQATT and SNEGSKA (reference sequence). The CDR3 DNA is TGCAGTGCTAGAACCCCTCGAGCTTTCTTT. It specifies CSARTPRAFF.

This clonotype was observed at least ten times. This chain links TRBV5-5 with TRBJ2-3, with 8 bases fitting TRBD1. V shed 6 bases and J 2 bases; nucleotides not matched to a gene: 5. This CDR3 region has 14 residues. The germline gives CDR1 SGHKS, CDR2 YYEKEE (reference sequence). The chain's CDR3 is CASTRTGITDTQYF. The CDR3 DNA reads as TGTGCCAGCACGAGGACAGGGATCACAGATACGCAGTATTTT.

The J gene is TRBJ1-4, the V gene TRBV20-1, with a possible D match to TRBD1 (6 bases). V was shortened by 0 bases and J by 5 bases, with 22 bases between the two germline ends. The CDR3 is made up of 18 amino acids. Germline V CDR1 and CDR2: DFQATT, SNEGSKA (reference sequence). CDR3 amino acids: CSARDRGAAWRRNEKLFF. DNA for the CDR3: TGCAGTGCTAGAGATCGGGGGGCGGCATGGAGGAGGAATGAAAAACTGTTTTTT.

This clonotype was picked up many times. The chain links TRBV20-1 to TRBJ2-7; no firm D call. The V end lost 0 bases, the J end lost 0 bases, and 12 bases lay between the germline ends. Looked up from germline, CDR1 is DFQATT and CDR2 is SNEGSKA (reference sequence). The CDR3 length is 15 residues. DNA for the CDR3: TGCAGTGCTAGAGATCCGGCGGTTAACTCCTACGAGCAGTACTTC. Its protein product is CSARDPAVNSYEQYF.

The chain employs TRBV7-9 and TRBJ2-1; no definite D call. The V gene's germline CDR1 is SEHNR and CDR2 FQNEAQ (reference sequence). The germline V and J ends were trimmed by 1 base and 9 bases, with 16 bases remaining between them. The CDR3 is made up of 15 amino acids. DNA of the CDR3: TGTGCCAGCAGCTTAGTTCCCGGCCTGCGTGGTGAGCAGTTCTTC. Translation: CASSLVPGLRGEQFF.

In its sample, this clonotype was seen a few times. This chain links TRBV5-1 with TRBJ2-1; unclear D gene. The V end lost 0 bases, the J end lost 1 base, and 11 bases lay between the germline ends. Looked up from germline, CDR1 is SGHRS and CDR2 is YFSETQ. CDR3 size: 16 residues. CDR3 DNA sequence: TGCGCCAGCAGCTTGGCAGCTTTCGGTTCCTACAATGAGCAGTTCTTC. This codes for CASSLAAFGSYNEQFF.

There are many counts of this clonotype. The chain employs TRBV20-1 and TRBJ2-3; 9 nucleotides align to TRBD2. This CDR3 has 15 residues. The ends lost 5 bases at V and 2 bases at J; junction bases unmatched: 8. Germline V gives CDR1 DFQATT, CDR2 SNEGSKA (reference sequence). In DNA, the CDR3 is TGCAGTGCTCGCCCCACTAGCGGGTTCACAGATACGCAGTATTTT. Amino acid sequence: CSARPTSGFTDTQYF.